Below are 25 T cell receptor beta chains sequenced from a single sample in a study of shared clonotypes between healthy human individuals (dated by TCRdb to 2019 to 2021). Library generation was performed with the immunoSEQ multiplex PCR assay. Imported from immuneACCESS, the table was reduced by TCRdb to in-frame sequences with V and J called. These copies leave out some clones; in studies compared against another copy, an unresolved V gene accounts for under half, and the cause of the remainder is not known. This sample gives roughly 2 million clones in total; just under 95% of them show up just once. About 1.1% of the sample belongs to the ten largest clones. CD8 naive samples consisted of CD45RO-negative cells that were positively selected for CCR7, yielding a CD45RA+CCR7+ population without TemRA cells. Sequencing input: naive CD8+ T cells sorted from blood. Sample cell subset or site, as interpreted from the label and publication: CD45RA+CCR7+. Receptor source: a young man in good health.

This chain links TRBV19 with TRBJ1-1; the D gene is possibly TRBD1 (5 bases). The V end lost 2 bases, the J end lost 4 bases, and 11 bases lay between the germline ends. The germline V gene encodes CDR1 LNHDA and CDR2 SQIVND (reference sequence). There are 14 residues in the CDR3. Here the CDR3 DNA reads TGTGCCAGTAGTATACCAGAGGGGACCACTGAAGCTTTCTTT. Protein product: CASSIPEGTTEAFF.

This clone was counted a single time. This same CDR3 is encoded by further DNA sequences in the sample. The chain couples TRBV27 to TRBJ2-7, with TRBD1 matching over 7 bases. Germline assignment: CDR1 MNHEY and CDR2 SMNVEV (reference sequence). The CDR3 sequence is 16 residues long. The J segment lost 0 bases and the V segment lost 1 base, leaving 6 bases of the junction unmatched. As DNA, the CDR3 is TGTGCCAGCAGTTTATTAGGGGGCGCTAGCTCCTACGAGCAGTACTTC. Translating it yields CASSLLGGASSYEQYF.

This CDR3 reads CASSLQGILNSPLHF. The CDR3 nucleotides read TGTGCCAGCAGTTTACAAGGGATCCTAAATTCACCCCTCCACTTT. The chain is built from TRBV27 and TRBJ1-6; D uncertain. The CDR3 spans 15 residues. Trimming removed 2 bases from V and 7 bases from J, with 12 bases in between. The V gene's germline CDR1 is MNHEY and CDR2 SMNVEV (reference sequence).

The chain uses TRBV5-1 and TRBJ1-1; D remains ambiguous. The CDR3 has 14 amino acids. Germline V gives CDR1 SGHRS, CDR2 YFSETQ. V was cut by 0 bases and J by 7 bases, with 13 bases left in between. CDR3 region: CASSLAYSSFEAFF. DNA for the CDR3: TGCGCCAGCAGCTTGGCCTACAGTAGCTTTGAAGCTTTCTTT. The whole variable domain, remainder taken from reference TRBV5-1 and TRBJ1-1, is KAGVTQTPRYLIKTRGQQVTLSCSPISGHRSVSWYQQTPGQGLQFLFEYFSETQRNKGNFPGRFSGRQFSNSRSEMNVSTLELGDSALYLCASSLAYSSFEAFFGQGTRLTVV.

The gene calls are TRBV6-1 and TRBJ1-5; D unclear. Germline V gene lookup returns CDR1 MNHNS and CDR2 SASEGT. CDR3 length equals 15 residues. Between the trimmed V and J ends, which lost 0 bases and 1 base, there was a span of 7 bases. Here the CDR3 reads CASSEAWESNQPQHF. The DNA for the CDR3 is TGTGCCAGCAGTGAAGCTTGGGAAAGCAATCAGCCCCAGCATTTT.

CDR3 protein: CASSPLKFTEAGTDTQYF. In DNA, the CDR3 is TGTGCCAGCAGCCCACTAAAATTCACCGAGGCGGGCACAGATACGCAGTATTTT. The chain uses TRBV6-4 and TRBJ2-3; no clear D. Germline V gene lookup returns CDR1 MRHNA and CDR2 SNTAGT. V gave up 6 bases and J gave up 1 base, with 23 bases separating them. This CDR3 spans 18 amino acids.

CDR3 residues: CASSSDPIQGADTGELFF. The CDR3 nucleotides read TGTGCCAGCAGCTCCGACCCGATACAGGGGGCGGACACCGGGGAGCTGTTTTTT. The gene calls are TRBV27 and TRBJ2-2, with 9 bases identical to TRBD1. This CDR3 is 18 amino acids long. Germline V lookup: CDR1 MNHEY, CDR2 SMNVEV (reference sequence). Trimming cost V 6 bases and J 3 bases; bases outside gene matches: 14.

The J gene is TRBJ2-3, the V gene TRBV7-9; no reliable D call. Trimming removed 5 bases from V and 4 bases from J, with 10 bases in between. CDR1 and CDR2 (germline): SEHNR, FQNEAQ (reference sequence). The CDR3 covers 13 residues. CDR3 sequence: CASSTNRPDTQYF. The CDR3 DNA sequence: TGTGCCAGCAGCACCAACCGTCCAGATACGCAGTATTTT. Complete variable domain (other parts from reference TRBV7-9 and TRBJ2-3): DTGVSQNPRHKITKRGQNVTFRCDPISEHNRLYWYRQTLGQGPEFLTYFQNEAQLEKSRLLSDRFSAERPKGSFSTLEIQRTEQGDSAMYLCASSTNRPDTQYFGPGTRLTVL.

CDR3 DNA: TGTGCCAGCAGCTTGGAGGAACAAGAGACCCAGTACTTC. Translation gives CASSLEEQETQYF. The chain uses TRBV7-9 and TRBJ2-5, with D tentatively TRBD2 (5 bases). Between the trimmed V and J ends, which lost 3 bases and 2 bases, there was a span of 7 bases. The CDR3 has 13 amino acids. Per the germline V gene, CDR1 is SEHNR and CDR2 is FQNEAQ (reference sequence).

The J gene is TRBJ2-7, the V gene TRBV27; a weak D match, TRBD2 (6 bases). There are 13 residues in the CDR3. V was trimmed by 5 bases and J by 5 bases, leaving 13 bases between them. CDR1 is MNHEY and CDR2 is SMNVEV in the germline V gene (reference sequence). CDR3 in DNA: TGTGCCAGCAGTCCATGGAGGGCCCACGAGCAGTACTTC. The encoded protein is CASSPWRAHEQYF.

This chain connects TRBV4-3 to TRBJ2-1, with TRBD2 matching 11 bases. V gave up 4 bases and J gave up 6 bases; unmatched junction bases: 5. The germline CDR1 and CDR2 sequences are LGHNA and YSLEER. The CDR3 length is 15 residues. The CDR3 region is CASSPFSGRGNEQFF. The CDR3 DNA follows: TGCGCCAGCAGCCCCTTTAGCGGGAGGGGCAATGAGCAGTTCTTC.

CDR3 amino acids: CGGQGDTGELFF. The CDR3, as DNA: TGTGGGGGACAGGGGGACACCGGGGAGCTGTTTTTT. The genes are TRBV11-2 and TRBJ2-2; 11 bases are a match to TRBD1. Germline V gene data show CDR1 as SGHAT and CDR2 as FQNNGV. The CDR3 loop spans 12 amino acids.

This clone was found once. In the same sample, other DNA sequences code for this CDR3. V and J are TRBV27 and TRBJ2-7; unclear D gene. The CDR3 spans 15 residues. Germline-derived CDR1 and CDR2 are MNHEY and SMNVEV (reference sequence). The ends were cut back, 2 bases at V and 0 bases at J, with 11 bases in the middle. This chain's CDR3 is CASSLSILSSYEQYF. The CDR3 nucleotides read TGTGCCAGCAGTTTAAGCATCTTGAGCTCCTACGAGCAGTACTTC.

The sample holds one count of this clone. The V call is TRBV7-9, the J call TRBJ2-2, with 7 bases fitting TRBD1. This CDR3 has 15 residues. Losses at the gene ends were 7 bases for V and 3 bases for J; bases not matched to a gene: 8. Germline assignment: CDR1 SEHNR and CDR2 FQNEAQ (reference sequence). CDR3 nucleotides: TGTGCCAGCACCTCCGGGACAGCAGACACCGGGGAGCTGTTTTTT. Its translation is CASTSGTADTGELFF.

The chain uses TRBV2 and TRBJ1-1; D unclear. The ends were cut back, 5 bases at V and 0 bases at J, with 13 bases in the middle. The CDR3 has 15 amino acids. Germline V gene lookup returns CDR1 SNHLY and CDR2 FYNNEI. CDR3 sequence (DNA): TGTGCCAGCAGTTTTGGTCCCCAACTGAACACTGAAGCTTTCTTT. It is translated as CASSFGPQLNTEAFF.

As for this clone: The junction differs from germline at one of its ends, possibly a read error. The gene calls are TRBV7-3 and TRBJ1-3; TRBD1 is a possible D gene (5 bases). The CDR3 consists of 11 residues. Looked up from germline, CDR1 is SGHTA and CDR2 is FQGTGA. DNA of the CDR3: TGTGCCAGCAGCCCCCCCCTCGGGGCACATTTT. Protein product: CASSPPLGAHF.

CDR3 nucleotide sequence: TGTGCCAGCAGCTTCTTTAGCGGGGGGTTCGAAGAGACCCAGTACTTC. Residues: CASSFFSGGFEETQYF. This sequence joins TRBV13 and TRBJ2-5; 10 positions agree with TRBD2. This CDR3 region has 16 residues. Germline assignment: CDR1 PRHDT and CDR2 FYEKMQ (reference sequence). The junction had 7 bases not matched to a gene; V was cut back by 3 bases and J by 3 bases.

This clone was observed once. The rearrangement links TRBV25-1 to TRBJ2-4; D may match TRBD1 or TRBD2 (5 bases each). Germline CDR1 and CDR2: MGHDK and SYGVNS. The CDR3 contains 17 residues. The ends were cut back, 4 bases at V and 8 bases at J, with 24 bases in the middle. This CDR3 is CASSGEYRFPSQDIQYF. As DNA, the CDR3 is TGTGCCAGCAGTGGGGAATACAGGTTCCCTAGCCAGGACATTCAGTACTTC. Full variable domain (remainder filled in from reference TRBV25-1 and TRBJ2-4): EADIYQTPRYLVIGTGKKITLECSQTMGHDKMYWYQQDPGMELHLIHYSYGVNSTEKGDLSSESTVSRIRTEHFPLTLESARPSHTSQYLCASSGEYRFPSQDIQYFGAGTRLSVL.

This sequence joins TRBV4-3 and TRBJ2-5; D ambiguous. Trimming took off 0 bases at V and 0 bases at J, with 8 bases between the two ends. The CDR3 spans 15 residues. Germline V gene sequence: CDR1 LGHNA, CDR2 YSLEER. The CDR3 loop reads CASSQDWVDQETQYF. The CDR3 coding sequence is TGCGCCAGCAGCCAAGATTGGGTAGACCAAGAGACCCAGTACTTC.

Written as DNA, the CDR3 is TGCGCCAGCAGTCCCCCCCAGGGTACCGATGAGCAGTTCTTC. As protein: CASSPPQGTDEQFF. J is TRBJ2-1 and V is TRBV10-2, with a weak D call TRBD1 (5 bases). The germline gives CDR1 WSHSY, CDR2 SAAADI. CDR3 length: 14 amino acids. Trimming left V 5 bases short and J 8 bases short, with 16 bases between.

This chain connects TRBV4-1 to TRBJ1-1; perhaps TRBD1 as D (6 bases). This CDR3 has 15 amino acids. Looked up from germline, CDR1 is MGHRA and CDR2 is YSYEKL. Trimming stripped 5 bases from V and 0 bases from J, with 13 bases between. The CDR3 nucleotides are TGCGCCAGCAGCTCACACAGGGCCATGAACACTGAAGCTTTCTTT. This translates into CASSSHRAMNTEAFF.

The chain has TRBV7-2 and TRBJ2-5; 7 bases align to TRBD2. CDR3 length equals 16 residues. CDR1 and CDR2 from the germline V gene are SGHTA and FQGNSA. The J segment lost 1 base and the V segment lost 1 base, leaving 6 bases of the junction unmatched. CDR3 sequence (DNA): TGTGCCAGCAGCTTAGTGGCTAGCGGACTCCAAGAGACCCAGTACTTC. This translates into CASSLVASGLQETQYF.

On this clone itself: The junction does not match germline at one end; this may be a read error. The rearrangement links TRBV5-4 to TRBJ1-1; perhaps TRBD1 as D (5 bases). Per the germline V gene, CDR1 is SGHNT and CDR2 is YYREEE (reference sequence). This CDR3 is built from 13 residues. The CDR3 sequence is CASSLGGSGRTGF. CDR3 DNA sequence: TGTGCCAGCAGCTTGGGGGGGTCGGGAAGAACCGGTTTT.

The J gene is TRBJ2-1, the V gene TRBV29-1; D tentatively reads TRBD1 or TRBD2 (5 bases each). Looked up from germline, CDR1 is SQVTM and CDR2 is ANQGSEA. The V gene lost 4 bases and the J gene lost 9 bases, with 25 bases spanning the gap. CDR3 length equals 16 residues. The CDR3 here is CSVVSVGALHWGEQFF. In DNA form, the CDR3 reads TGCAGCGTTGTGAGTGTCGGGGCTCTACACTGGGGTGAGCAGTTCTTC.

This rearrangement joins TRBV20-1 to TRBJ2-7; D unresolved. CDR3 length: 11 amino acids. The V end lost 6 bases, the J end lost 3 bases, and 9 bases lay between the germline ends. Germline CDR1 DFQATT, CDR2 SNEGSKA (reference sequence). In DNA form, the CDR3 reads TGCAGTGCGAAGGAGTACTACGAGCAGTACTTC. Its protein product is CSAKEYYEQYF.